This is a list of T cell receptor beta chains from one sample in a study of cytomegalovirus exposure and HLA in healthy donors. Clones were sequenced by immunoSEQ multiplex PCR, and TCRdb holds only the in-frame ones, with some missing. The data show about 180,000 clones, with roughly 87% seen just once and over 1.5% held by the top ten. Sequenced sample: PBMCs. The receptors here all came from a man in his forties or fifties in good health and CMV-seronegative. Both conserved end residues are part of each CDR3. D genes are given only for firm matches. Rows may omit the clone size; those that give it use once, few, many or a size class.

clone size: few; J gene: TRBJ2-7; D gene: TRBD1; V gene: TRBV15; CDR3 DNA: TGTGCCACCAGCAGAGAAATGGGGACAGGCTCCTACGAGCAGTACTTC; CDR3 protein: CATSREMGTGSYEQYF
clone size: few; J gene: TRBJ1-4; D gene: .; V gene: TRBV11-2; CDR3 DNA: TGTGCCAGCAGCCCGACAGTTAATGAAAAACTGTTTTTT; CDR3 protein: CASSPTVNEKLFF
clone size: .; J gene: TRBJ2-5; D gene: .; V gene: TRBV7-2; CDR3 DNA: TGTGCCAGCAGCTTAGGTGGAGCTTCGGAGACCCAGTACTTC; CDR3 protein: CASSLGGASETQYF
clone size: .; J gene: TRBJ2-1; D gene: TRBD1; V gene: TRBV5-4; CDR3 DNA: TGTGCCAGCAGCTCTCGGGGAGGAGACAGGGGGTACAATGAGCAGTTCTTC; CDR3 protein: CASSSRGGDRGYNEQFF
clone size: .; J gene: TRBJ2-5; D gene: .; V gene: TRBV11-3; CDR3 DNA: TGTGCCAGCAGCCCGAGGACAGAGGCGGTGGAGACCCAGTACTTC; CDR3 protein: CASSPRTEAVETQYF
clone size: .; J gene: TRBJ2-3; D gene: .; V gene: TRBV4-2; CDR3 DNA: TGTGCCAGCAGCCAAGACCGAGCGTCCGCGGGCGGTACGCAGTATTTT; CDR3 protein: CASSQDRASAGGTQYF
clone size: .; J gene: TRBJ2-7; D gene: TRBD1; V gene: TRBV27; CDR3 DNA: TGTGCCAGCACCGCCGGGACAGCAAATAACGAGCAGTACTTC; CDR3 protein: CASTAGTANNEQYF
clone size: .; J gene: TRBJ2-7; D gene: .; V gene: TRBV7-8; CDR3 DNA: TGTGCCAGCAGCCTCGGGTCGGACGAGCAGTACTTC; CDR3 protein: CASSLGSDEQYF
clone size: .; J gene: TRBJ2-1; D gene: .; V gene: TRBV7-2; CDR3 DNA: TGTGCCAGCAGCTCAATCTTAGCGCCCGAGCAGTTCTTC; CDR3 protein: CASSSILAPEQFF
clone size: .; J gene: TRBJ2-2; D gene: TRBD1; V gene: TRBV25-1; CDR3 DNA: TGTGCCACCAGGGGGACAGGGAACACCGGGGAGCTGTTTTTT; CDR3 protein: CATRGTGNTGELFF
clone size: .; J gene: TRBJ1-5; D gene: .; V gene: TRBV19; CDR3 DNA: TGTGCCAGTAGTTACCAGGGTAGCGGTCAGCCCCAGCATTTT; CDR3 protein: CASSYQGSGQPQHF
clone size: .; J gene: TRBJ2-7; D gene: .; V gene: TRBV25-1; CDR3 DNA: TGTGCCAGCAGTGAATTAGTTGAGACAGGGGACTACGAACAGTACTTC; CDR3 protein: CASSELVETGDYEQYF
clone size: .; J gene: TRBJ1-6; D gene: .; V gene: TRBV7-9; CDR3 DNA: TGTTCCAGCAGCTTAGCAGGATCGGGTCGGAATAATTCACCCCTCCACTTT; CDR3 protein: CSSSLAGSGRNNSPLHF
clone size: .; J gene: TRBJ1-2; D gene: .; V gene: TRBV28; CDR3 DNA: TGTGCCAGCAGTTTACGGGGTAACTATGGCTACACCTTC; CDR3 protein: CASSLRGNYGYTF
clone size: once; J gene: TRBJ2-5; D gene: TRBD2; V gene: TRBV2; CDR3 DNA: TGTGCCAGCAGGACTGGACTAGCGGGGGGCGGGGAGACCCAGTACTTC; CDR3 protein: CASRTGLAGGGETQYF
clone size: .; J gene: TRBJ2-6; D gene: .; V gene: TRBV7-2; CDR3 DNA: TGTGCCAGCAGCTCCCGGGGTGCTGGGGCCAACGTCCTGACTTTC; CDR3 protein: CASSSRGAGANVLTF
clone size: .; J gene: TRBJ2-3; D gene: TRBD1; V gene: TRBV15; CDR3 DNA: TGTGCCACCAGCAGCGGGACAGGGGGCACAGATACGCAGTATTTT; CDR3 protein: CATSSGTGGTDTQYF
clone size: .; J gene: TRBJ1-1; D gene: .; V gene: TRBV18; CDR3 DNA: TGTGCCAGCTCTTTCTCCTCTATGAACACTGAAGCTTTCTTT; CDR3 protein: CASSFSSMNTEAFF
clone size: few; J gene: TRBJ1-1; D gene: TRBD1; V gene: TRBV28; CDR3 DNA: TGTGCCAGCAGGCCCGCCGGGACAGGGGGGACTGAAGCTTTCTTT; CDR3 protein: CASRPAGTGGTEAFF
clone size: .; J gene: TRBJ2-7; D gene: .; V gene: TRBV28; CDR3 DNA: TGTGCCAGCAGTTTCTCCCCCGCTCCAGGGCAGTACTTC; CDR3 protein: CASSFSPAPGQYF